This TCR beta chain was recovered during a study of blood T cell repertoires in COVID-19. In the original processing: Amplifying reference gene primers gave estimates of nucleated cell counts. Repertoires were generated with immunoSEQ multiplex PCR, while TCRdb's copy carries only in-frame clones and drops some. That table supplies the V and J calls and clone size; D and trimming were determined from the DNA. The sample consists of fewer than 500,000 clones, more than 70% of them appearing once. Trimming left V 0 bases short and J 9 bases short, with 7 bases between. The CDR3 is 12 amino acids. Germline V CDR1 and CDR2: SGHNT, YYREEE (reference sequence). Individuals drawn from approximately 26 US areas were about 18 to 90 years old.

This TCR came from a man aged 25 to 45 who had recovered from COVID-19. Specimen: PBMCs or T cells enriched from blood (not recorded which). The chain couples TRBV5-4 to TRBJ2-1, with D possibly matching TRBD2 (5 bases). The CDR3 spells CASSLVSGEQFF. The DNA of the CDR3 is TGTGCCAGCAGCTTGGTGAGCGGTGAGCAGTTCTTC. The full variable domain, with the rest looked up from reference TRBV5-4 and TRBJ2-1, is ETGVTQSPTHLIKTRGQQVTLRCSSQSGHNTVSWYQQALGQGPQFIFQYYREEENGRGNFPPRFSGLQFPNYSSELNVNALELDDSALYLCASSLVSGEQFFGPGTRLTVL.